This T cell receptor (beta chain) was sequenced in a study of cytomegalovirus exposure and HLA in healthy donors. Study background: Among several hundred genotyped donors, roughly 81% fell in the Caucasian-associated ancestry cluster.

The PCR employed 60 Vbeta primers together with 13 Jbeta primers. Some clones are missing from TCRdb's copy, which holds only in-frame ones; the method was immunoSEQ multiplex PCR. The data show a few hundred thousand clones, roughly 90% seen once. V was cut by 7 bases and J by 4 bases, with 11 bases left in between. Germline V gives CDR1 SGDLS, CDR2 YYNGEE. The CDR3 loop spans 12 amino acids. The chain combines TRBV9 with TRBJ1-2; D unresolved. The sequence came from a woman aged 18-29 years in good health and CMV-seronegative. What was sequenced was PBMCs. Here the CDR3 reads CASGSRVYGYTF. Written as DNA, the CDR3 is TGTGCCAGCGGGAGTAGGGTCTATGGCTACACCTTC.